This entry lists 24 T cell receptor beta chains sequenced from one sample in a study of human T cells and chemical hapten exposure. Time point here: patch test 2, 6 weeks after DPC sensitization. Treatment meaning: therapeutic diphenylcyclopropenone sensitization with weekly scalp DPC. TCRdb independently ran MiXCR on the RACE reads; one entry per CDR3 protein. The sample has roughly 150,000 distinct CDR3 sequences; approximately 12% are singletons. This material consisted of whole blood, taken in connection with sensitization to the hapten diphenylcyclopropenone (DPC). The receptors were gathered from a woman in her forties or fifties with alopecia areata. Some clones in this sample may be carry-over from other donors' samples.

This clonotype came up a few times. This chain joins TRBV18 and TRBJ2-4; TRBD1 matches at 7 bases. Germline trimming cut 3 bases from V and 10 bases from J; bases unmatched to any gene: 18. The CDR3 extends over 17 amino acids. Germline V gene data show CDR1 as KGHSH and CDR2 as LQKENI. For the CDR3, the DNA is TGTGCCAGCTCACCCCGGGGTAGGGGGCGAAGAGATTCGATTCAGTACTTC. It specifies CASSPRGRGRRDSIQYF. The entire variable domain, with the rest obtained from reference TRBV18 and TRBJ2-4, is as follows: NAGVMQNPRHLVRRRGQEARLRCSPMKGHSHVYWYRQLPEEGLKFMVYLQKENIIDESGMPKERFSAEFPKEGPSILRIQQVVRGDSAAYFCASSPRGRGRRDSIQYFGAGTRLSVL.

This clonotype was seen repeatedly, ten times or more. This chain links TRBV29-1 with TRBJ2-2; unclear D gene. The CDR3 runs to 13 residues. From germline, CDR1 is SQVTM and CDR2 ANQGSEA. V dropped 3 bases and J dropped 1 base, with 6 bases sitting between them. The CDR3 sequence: CSVDRRNTGELFF. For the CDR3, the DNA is TGCAGCGTTGACAGGAGGAACACCGGGGAGCTGTTTTTT.

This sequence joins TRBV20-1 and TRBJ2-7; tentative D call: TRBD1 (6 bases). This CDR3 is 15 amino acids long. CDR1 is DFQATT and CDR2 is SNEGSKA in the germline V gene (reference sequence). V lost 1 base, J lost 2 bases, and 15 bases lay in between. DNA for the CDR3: TGCAGTGCTAGAGTGGCAGGGGAAGTTACCTACGAGCAGTACTTC. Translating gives CSARVAGEVTYEQYF.

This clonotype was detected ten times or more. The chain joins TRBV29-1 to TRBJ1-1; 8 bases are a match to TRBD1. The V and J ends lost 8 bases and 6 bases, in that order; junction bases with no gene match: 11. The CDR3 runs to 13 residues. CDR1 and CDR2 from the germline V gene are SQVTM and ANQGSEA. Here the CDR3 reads CSPSPGGRAEAFF. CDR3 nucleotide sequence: TGCAGCCCTTCCCCAGGGGGCCGCGCTGAAGCTTTCTTT.

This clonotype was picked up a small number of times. CDR3 DNA sequence: TGTGCCAGTAGTATGCTGCGGGGCTCTGGGGCCAACGTCCTGACTTTC. This sequence encodes CASSMLRGSGANVLTF. V usage is TRBV19 and J usage is TRBJ2-6; maybe TRBD2 (6 bases). CDR3 length: 16 residues. Germline V gene lookup returns CDR1 LNHDA and CDR2 SQIVND (reference sequence). Trimming shortened V by 3 bases and J by 0 bases, and 9 bases separated the two germline ends.

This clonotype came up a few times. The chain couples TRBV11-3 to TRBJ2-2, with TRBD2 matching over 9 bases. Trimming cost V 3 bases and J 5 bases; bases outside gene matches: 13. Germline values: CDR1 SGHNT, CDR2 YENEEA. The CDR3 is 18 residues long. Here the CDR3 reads CASSFAYSGSRRTGELFF. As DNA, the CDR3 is TGTGCCAGCAGCTTCGCATATAGCGGGAGCCGGCGGACCGGGGAGCTGTTTTTT.

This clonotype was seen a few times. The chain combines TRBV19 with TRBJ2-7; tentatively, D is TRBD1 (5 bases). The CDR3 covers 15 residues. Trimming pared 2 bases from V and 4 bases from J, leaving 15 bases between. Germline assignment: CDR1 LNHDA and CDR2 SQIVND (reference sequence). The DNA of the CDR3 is TGTGCCAGTAGTATATCTACAGGATTTTTTTACGAGCAGTACTTC. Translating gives CASSISTGFFYEQYF.

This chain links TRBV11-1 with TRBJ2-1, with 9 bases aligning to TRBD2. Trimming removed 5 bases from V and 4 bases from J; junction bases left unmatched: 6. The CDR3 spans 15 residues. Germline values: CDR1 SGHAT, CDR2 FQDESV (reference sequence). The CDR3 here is CASSQIAGEYNEQFF. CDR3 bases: TGTGCCAGCAGCCAAATAGCGGGAGAGTACAATGAGCAGTTCTTC.

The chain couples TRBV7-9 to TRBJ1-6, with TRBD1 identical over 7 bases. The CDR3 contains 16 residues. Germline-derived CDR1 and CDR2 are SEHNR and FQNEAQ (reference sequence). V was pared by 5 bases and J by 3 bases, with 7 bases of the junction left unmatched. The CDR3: CASSKTGSGYNSPLHF. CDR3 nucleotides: TGTGCCAGCAGCAAGACAGGGAGCGGCTATAATTCACCCCTCCACTTT.

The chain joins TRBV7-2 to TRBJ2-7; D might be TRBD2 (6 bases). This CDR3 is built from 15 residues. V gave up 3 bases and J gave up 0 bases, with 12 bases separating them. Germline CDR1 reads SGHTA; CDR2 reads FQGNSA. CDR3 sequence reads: CASSLGGSSSYEQYF. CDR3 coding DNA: TGTGCCAGCAGCTTGGGAGGTTCCAGCTCCTACGAGCAGTACTTC.

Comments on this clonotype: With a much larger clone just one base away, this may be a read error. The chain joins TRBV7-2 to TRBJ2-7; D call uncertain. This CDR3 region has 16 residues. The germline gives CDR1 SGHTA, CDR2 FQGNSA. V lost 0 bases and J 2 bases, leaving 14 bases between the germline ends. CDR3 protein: CASSLASNGAAYEQYF. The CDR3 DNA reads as TGTGCCAGCAGCTTAGCGTCTAACGGAGCAGCCTACGAGCAGTACTTC.

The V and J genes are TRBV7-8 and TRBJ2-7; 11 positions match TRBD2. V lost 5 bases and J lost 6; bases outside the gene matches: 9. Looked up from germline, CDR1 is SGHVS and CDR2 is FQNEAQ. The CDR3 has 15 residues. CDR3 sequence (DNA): TGTGCCAGCAGCGGATCTAGCGGGAGGCTCGGCGAGCAGTACTTC. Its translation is CASSGSSGRLGEQYF.

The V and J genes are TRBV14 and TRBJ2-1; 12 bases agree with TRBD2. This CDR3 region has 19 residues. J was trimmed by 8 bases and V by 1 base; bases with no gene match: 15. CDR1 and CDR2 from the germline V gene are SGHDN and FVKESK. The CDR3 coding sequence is TGTGCCAGCAGCCAAGGGTCTAGCGGGAGGGCCCTCCCCGGTTATGAGCAGTTCTTC. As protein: CASSQGSSGRALPGYEQFF. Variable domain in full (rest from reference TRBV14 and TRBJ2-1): EAGVTQFPSHSVIEKGQTVTLRCDPISGHDNLYWYRRVMGKEIKFLLHFVKESKQDESGMPNNRFLAERTGGTYSTLKVQPAELEDSGVYFCASSQGSSGRALPGYEQFFGPGTRLTVL.

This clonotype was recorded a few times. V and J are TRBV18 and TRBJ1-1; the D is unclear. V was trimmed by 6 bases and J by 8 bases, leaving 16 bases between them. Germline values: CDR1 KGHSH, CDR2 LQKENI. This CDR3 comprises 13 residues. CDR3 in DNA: TGTGCCAGCTCCCTCCCCCCCGAAGGCGAAGCTTTCTTT. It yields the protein CASSLPPEGEAFF.

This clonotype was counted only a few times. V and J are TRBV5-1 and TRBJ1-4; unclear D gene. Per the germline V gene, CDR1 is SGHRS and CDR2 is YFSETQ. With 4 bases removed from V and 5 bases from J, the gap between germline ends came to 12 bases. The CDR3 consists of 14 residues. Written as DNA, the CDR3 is TGCGCCAGCAGCCAATATGGAAGAAATGAAAAACTGTTTTTT. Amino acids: CASSQYGRNEKLFF.

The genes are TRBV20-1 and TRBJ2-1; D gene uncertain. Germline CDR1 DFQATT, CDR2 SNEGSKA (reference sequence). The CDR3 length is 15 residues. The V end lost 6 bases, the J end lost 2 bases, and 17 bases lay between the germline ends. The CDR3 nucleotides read TGCAGTGCGATTGATCCCCCAAGGGCCTACAATGAGCAGTTCTTC. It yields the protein CSAIDPPRAYNEQFF.

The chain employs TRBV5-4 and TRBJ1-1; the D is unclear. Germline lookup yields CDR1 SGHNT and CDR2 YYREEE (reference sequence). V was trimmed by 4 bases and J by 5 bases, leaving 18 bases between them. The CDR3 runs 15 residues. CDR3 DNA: TGTGCCAGCAGCCCGAGCGGGCCTAGAGGTACTGAAGCTTTCTTT. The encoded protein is CASSPSGPRGTEAFF.

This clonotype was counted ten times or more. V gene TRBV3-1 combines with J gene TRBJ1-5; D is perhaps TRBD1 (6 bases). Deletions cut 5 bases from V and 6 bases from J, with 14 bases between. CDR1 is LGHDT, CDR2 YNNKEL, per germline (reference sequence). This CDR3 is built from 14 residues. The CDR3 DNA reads TGTGCCAGCAGCTATAGGGGGGAGAGTCAGCCCCAGCATTTT. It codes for CASSYRGESQPQHF.

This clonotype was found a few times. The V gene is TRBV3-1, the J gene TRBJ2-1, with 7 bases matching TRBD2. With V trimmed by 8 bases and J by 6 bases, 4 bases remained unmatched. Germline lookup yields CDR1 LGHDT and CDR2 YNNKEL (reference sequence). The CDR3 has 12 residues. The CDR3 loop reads CASARGGNEQFF. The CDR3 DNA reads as TGTGCCAGCGCGCGCGGGGGCAATGAGCAGTTCTTC.

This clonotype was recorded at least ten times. The CDR3 region is CASSLGAANTEAFF. The CDR3 DNA reads as TGCGCCAGCAGCCTGGGGGCAGCGAACACTGAAGCTTTCTTT. The chain combines TRBV5-1 with TRBJ1-1; weak D call: TRBD1 (6 bases). The CDR3 consists of 14 residues. Germline CDR1 is SGHRS and CDR2 is YFSETQ. Trimming took off 4 bases at V and 1 base at J, with 11 bases between the two ends.

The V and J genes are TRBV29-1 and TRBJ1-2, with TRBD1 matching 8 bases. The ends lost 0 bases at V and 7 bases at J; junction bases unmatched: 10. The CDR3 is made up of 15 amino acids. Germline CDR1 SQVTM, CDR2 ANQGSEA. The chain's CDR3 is CSVEDRGRGRRGYTF. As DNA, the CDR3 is TGCAGCGTTGAAGATCGAGGCAGGGGGCGCCGTGGCTACACCTTC.

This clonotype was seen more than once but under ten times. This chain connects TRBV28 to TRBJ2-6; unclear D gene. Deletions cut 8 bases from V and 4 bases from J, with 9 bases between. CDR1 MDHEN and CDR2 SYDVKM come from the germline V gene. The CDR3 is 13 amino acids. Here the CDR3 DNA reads TGTGCCAGCCACAACTCAGGGGCCAACGTCCTGACTTTC. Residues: CASHNSGANVLTF.

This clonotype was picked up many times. CDR3 nucleotide sequence: TGCAGTGCTAGAGGGACAGGGGGCCGAATAGGTGGGGCCAACGTCCTGACTTTC. As protein: CSARGTGGRIGGANVLTF. The J gene is TRBJ2-6, the V gene TRBV20-1; TRBD1 agrees at 11 bases. The CDR3 sequence is 18 residues long. Germline lookup yields CDR1 DFQATT and CDR2 SNEGSKA (reference sequence). With 1 base clipped from V and 3 bases from J, the junction kept 8 bases outside the gene matches.

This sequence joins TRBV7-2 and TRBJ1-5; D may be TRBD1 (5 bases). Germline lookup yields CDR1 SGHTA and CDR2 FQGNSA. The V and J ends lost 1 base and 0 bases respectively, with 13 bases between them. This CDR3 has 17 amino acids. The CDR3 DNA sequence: TGTGCCAGCAGCTTAGAATGGGGCAGCCATAGCAATCAGCCCCAGCATTTT. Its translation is CASSLEWGSHSNQPQHF.